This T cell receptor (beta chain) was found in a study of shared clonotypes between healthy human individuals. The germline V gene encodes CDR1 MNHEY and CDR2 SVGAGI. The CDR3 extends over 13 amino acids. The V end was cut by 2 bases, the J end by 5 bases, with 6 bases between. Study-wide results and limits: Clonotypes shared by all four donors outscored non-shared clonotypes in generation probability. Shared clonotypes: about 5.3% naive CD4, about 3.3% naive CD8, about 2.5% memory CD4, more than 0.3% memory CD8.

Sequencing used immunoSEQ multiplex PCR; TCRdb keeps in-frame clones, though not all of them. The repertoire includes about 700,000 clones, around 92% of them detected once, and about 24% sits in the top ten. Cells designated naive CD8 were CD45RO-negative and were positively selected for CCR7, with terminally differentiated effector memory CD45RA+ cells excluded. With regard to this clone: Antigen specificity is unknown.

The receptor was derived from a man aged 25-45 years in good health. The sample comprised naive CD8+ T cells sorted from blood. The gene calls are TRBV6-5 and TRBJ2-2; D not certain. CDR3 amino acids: CASSYGYTGELFF. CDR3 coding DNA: TGTGCCAGCAGTTACGGGTATACCGGGGAGCTGTTTTTT.